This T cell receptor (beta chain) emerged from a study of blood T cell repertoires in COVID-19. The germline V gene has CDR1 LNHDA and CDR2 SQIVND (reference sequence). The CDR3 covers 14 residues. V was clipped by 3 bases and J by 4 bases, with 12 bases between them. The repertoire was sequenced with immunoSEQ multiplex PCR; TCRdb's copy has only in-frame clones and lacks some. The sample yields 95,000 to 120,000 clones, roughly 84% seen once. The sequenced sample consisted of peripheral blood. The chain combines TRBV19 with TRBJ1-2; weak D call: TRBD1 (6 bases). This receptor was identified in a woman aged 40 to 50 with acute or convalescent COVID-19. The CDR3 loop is CASSIGQRAYGYTF. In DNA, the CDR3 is TGTGCCAGTAGTATTGGACAGCGCGCCTATGGCTACACCTTC.